Listed below are T cell receptor beta chains from one sample, sequenced in a study of monozygotic twins with cystic fibrosis. Generated by immunoSEQ multiplex PCR, the TCRdb table keeps only in-frame clones and is missing some. The sample includes roughly 26,000 clones, about nine tenths of them seen just once. The sample comprised blood. The receptors derive from a girl aged 2 to 10 with cystic fibrosis. Each CDR3 is given with its conserved first and last residue. The order of the fields is V gene, J gene, clone size, D gene, CDR3 DNA, CDR3 protein. A D gene is named only where the DNA matches it firmly. A clone size is listed for some rows: how often the clone was seen (once, few, many), or a class if it is expanded.

v_gene: TRBV9; j_gene: TRBJ2-1; abundance: .; d_gene: TRBD2; CDR3nt: TGTGCCAGCAGCCCAAGGGGGGTAGCGGGAACCAATGAGCAGTTCTTC; CDR3aa: CASSPRGVAGTNEQFF
v_gene: TRBV19; j_gene: TRBJ1-3; abundance: .; d_gene: .; CDR3nt: TGTGCCAGTAGGAAGGAACCGTTCTCTGGAAACACCATATATTTT; CDR3aa: CASRKEPFSGNTIYF
v_gene: TRBV5-1; j_gene: TRBJ2-3; abundance: .; d_gene: .; CDR3nt: TGCGCCAGCAGCTCAACAGCAGATACGCAGTATTTT; CDR3aa: CASSSTADTQYF
v_gene: TRBV2; j_gene: TRBJ2-5; abundance: .; d_gene: .; CDR3nt: TGTGCCACAACGAGGGTAGGGGAGACCCAGTACTTC; CDR3aa: CATTRVGETQYF
v_gene: TRBV19; j_gene: TRBJ1-6; abundance: .; d_gene: .; CDR3nt: TGTGCCAGTAGTATTCGTGGGGGGCAGGCCGATAATTCACCCCTCCACTTT; CDR3aa: CASSIRGGQADNSPLHF
v_gene: TRBV18; j_gene: TRBJ2-1; abundance: .; d_gene: .; CDR3nt: TGTGCCAGCTCACCACACGGGGGACACTGGAATGAGCAGTTCTTC; CDR3aa: CASSPHGGHWNEQFF
v_gene: TRBV19; j_gene: TRBJ2-5; abundance: .; d_gene: .; CDR3nt: TGTGCCAGTAGTCCCACCCCCAGGGTCTTGGAGACCCAGTACTTC; CDR3aa: CASSPTPRVLETQYF
v_gene: TRBV27; j_gene: TRBJ1-6; abundance: .; d_gene: TRBD1; CDR3nt: TGTGCCAGCAGTCCACAGGGGTGGGGCTCCTATAATTCACCCCTCCACTTT; CDR3aa: CASSPQGWGSYNSPLHF
v_gene: TRBV12-5; j_gene: TRBJ1-1; abundance: .; d_gene: TRBD1; CDR3nt: TGTGCTAGTGGTTTGACCGGGACAGGGTTTTTAGGTGAAGCTTTCTTT; CDR3aa: CASGLTGTGFLGEAFF
v_gene: TRBV4-1; j_gene: TRBJ1-2; abundance: .; d_gene: TRBD1; CDR3nt: TGCGCCAGCGGGACAGGCCTCAATGGCTACACCTTC; CDR3aa: CASGTGLNGYTF
v_gene: TRBV5-1; j_gene: TRBJ1-5; abundance: .; d_gene: TRBD1; CDR3nt: TGCGCCAGCAGCTTGGGACAGGGTCCTCATCAGCCCCAGCATTTT; CDR3aa: CASSLGQGPHQPQHF
v_gene: TRBV5-1; j_gene: TRBJ2-2; abundance: .; d_gene: .; CDR3nt: TGCGCCAGCAGCTTCCTCGGGGGGCCCACCGGGGAGCTGTTTTTT; CDR3aa: CASSFLGGPTGELFF
v_gene: TRBV5-6; j_gene: TRBJ2-1; abundance: .; d_gene: .; CDR3nt: TGTGCCAGCAGCTTGGCCGACTTACCGTGGGATGAGCAGTTCTTC; CDR3aa: CASSLADLPWDEQFF
v_gene: TRBV19; j_gene: TRBJ2-1; abundance: .; d_gene: TRBD2; CDR3nt: TGTGCCAGTAGGATAGTAGCGGGGAACAATGAGCAGTTCTTC; CDR3aa: CASRIVAGNNEQFF
v_gene: TRBV4-1; j_gene: TRBJ2-7; abundance: .; d_gene: .; CDR3nt: TGCGCCAGCAGCCAAGATCTCTTCAGGGTCGACGAGCAGTACTTC; CDR3aa: CASSQDLFRVDEQYF
v_gene: TRBV9; j_gene: TRBJ2-7; abundance: .; d_gene: .; CDR3nt: TGTGCCAGCAGCGGAAGGGAAAACTCCTACGAGCAGTACTTC; CDR3aa: CASSGRENSYEQYF
v_gene: TRBV19; j_gene: TRBJ2-1; abundance: .; d_gene: TRBD2; CDR3nt: TGTGCCAGTAGTGTGACTAGCGGGGGATACAATGAGCAGTTCTTC; CDR3aa: CASSVTSGGYNEQFF
v_gene: TRBV5-4; j_gene: TRBJ1-6; abundance: .; d_gene: .; CDR3nt: TGTGCCAGCAGCCCCGAGCCTCGGTGGGACCCCCTCCACTTT; CDR3aa: CASSPEPRWDPLHF
v_gene: TRBV10-3; j_gene: TRBJ1-2; abundance: .; d_gene: .; CDR3nt: TGTGCCATCAGTTCTTCGGAGGGTGGTGGCTACACCTTC; CDR3aa: CAISSSEGGGYTF
v_gene: TRBV7-2; j_gene: TRBJ2-1; abundance: once; d_gene: .; CDR3nt: TGTGCCAGCAGCGTTAGGACGGTTTCCTACTCCTACAATGAGCAGTTCTTC; CDR3aa: CASSVRTVSYSYNEQFF
v_gene: TRBV13; j_gene: TRBJ1-2; abundance: .; d_gene: .; CDR3nt: TGTGCCAGCAGCTTAGGCCTGACGTACACCTTC; CDR3aa: CASSLGLTYTF
v_gene: TRBV5-1; j_gene: TRBJ2-2; abundance: .; d_gene: TRBD2; CDR3nt: TGCGCCAGCAGACAGGGACTAGTGGAAGCCGGGGAGCTGTTTTTT; CDR3aa: CASRQGLVEAGELFF
v_gene: TRBV5-8; j_gene: TRBJ1-1; abundance: .; d_gene: TRBD1; CDR3nt: TGTGCCAGCAGAACAGGGGTGAAGAACACTGAAGCTTTCTTT; CDR3aa: CASRTGVKNTEAFF
v_gene: TRBV6-1; j_gene: TRBJ1-5; abundance: .; d_gene: .; CDR3nt: TGTGCCGCGTCTTCGCGGGGCCAGCATTTT; CDR3aa: CAASSRGQHF
v_gene: TRBV7-2; j_gene: TRBJ1-2; abundance: .; d_gene: .; CDR3nt: TGTGCCAGCAGCTTAGGGACAGACTATGGCTACACCTTC; CDR3aa: CASSLGTDYGYTF
v_gene: TRBV4-3; j_gene: TRBJ1-6; abundance: .; d_gene: TRBD1; CDR3nt: TGCGCCAGCAGCCAGGGCCGGGACAGGGATAATTCACCCCTCCACTTT; CDR3aa: CASSQGRDRDNSPLHF
v_gene: TRBV5-1; j_gene: TRBJ2-2; abundance: .; d_gene: TRBD2; CDR3nt: TGCGCCAGCAGCTTGGGTAGCGGGGTTGCGAACACCGGGGAGCTGTTTTTT; CDR3aa: CASSLGSGVANTGELFF
v_gene: TRBV7-9; j_gene: TRBJ2-5; abundance: .; d_gene: .; CDR3nt: TGTGCCAGCAGCTTATGGGAGGAGAGAGAGACCCAGTACTTC; CDR3aa: CASSLWEERETQYF
v_gene: TRBV4-2; j_gene: TRBJ2-7; abundance: once; d_gene: .; CDR3nt: TGTGCCAGCAGCCAAAACCTGGACTCATCAGGGCTCAGTTACGAGCAGTACTTC; CDR3aa: CASSQNLDSSGLSYEQYF
v_gene: TRBV19; j_gene: TRBJ1-5; abundance: .; d_gene: TRBD1; CDR3nt: TGTGCCAGTAGTACGACACCAGGACAGGGGAGAAATAGCAATCAGCCCCAGCATTTT; CDR3aa: CASSTTPGQGRNSNQPQHF
v_gene: TRBV21-1; j_gene: TRBJ1-5; abundance: .; d_gene: .; CDR3nt: TGTGCCAGCAGCAGTTCTGTACCGGGATACATCAATCAGCCCCAGCATTTT; CDR3aa: CASSSSVPGYINQPQHF
v_gene: TRBV29-1; j_gene: TRBJ2-2; abundance: .; d_gene: .; CDR3nt: TGCAGCGTTTGGGGGACACCCCAGGGAACCGGGGAGCTGTTTTTT; CDR3aa: CSVWGTPQGTGELFF
v_gene: TRBV2; j_gene: TRBJ1-5; abundance: .; d_gene: TRBD1; CDR3nt: TGTGCCAGCAGCCCGGACAGGAGCAATCAGCCCCAGCATTTT; CDR3aa: CASSPDRSNQPQHF
v_gene: TRBV10-3; j_gene: TRBJ2-3; abundance: once; d_gene: TRBD1; CDR3nt: TGTGCCATCAGCCGATATGACAGGGGAGTCACAGATACGCAGTATTTT; CDR3aa: CAISRYDRGVTDTQYF
v_gene: TRBV4-1; j_gene: TRBJ1-6; abundance: .; d_gene: .; CDR3nt: TGCGCCAGCAGGGACTTACTCTCCTATAATTCACCCCTCCACTTT; CDR3aa: CASRDLLSYNSPLHF
v_gene: TRBV11-1; j_gene: TRBJ1-1; abundance: .; d_gene: .; CDR3nt: TGTGCCAGCAGCCAGGACAGGAACACTGAAGCTTTCTTT; CDR3aa: CASSQDRNTEAFF
v_gene: TRBV10-3; j_gene: TRBJ2-3; abundance: .; d_gene: .; CDR3nt: TGTGCCACCGGAGCAGGAGGGGTGCCAGATACGCAGTATTTT; CDR3aa: CATGAGGVPDTQYF
v_gene: TRBV18; j_gene: TRBJ2-1; abundance: .; d_gene: .; CDR3nt: TGTGCCAGCTCGGCCTTGAATGAGCAGTTCTTC; CDR3aa: CASSALNEQFF
v_gene: TRBV5-1; j_gene: TRBJ1-1; abundance: .; d_gene: .; CDR3nt: .; CDR3aa: CASSLAAGVEGRVGSGAF
v_gene: TRBV30; j_gene: TRBJ2-7; abundance: .; d_gene: .; CDR3nt: TGTGCCTGGAGTGTATCGGCAAACTCCTACGAGCAGTACTTC; CDR3aa: CAWSVSANSYEQYF